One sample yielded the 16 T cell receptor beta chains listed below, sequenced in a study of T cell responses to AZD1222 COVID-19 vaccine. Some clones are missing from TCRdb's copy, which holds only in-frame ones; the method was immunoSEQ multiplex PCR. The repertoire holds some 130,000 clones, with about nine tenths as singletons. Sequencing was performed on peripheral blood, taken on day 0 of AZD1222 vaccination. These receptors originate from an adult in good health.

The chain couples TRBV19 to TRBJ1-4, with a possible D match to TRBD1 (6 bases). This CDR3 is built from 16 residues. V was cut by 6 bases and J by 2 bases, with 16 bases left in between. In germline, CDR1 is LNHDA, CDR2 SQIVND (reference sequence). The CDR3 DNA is TGTGCCAGTAGAAGGAGCTTAAGGGGGACTAATGAAAAACTGTTTTTT. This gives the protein CASRRSLRGTNEKLFF.

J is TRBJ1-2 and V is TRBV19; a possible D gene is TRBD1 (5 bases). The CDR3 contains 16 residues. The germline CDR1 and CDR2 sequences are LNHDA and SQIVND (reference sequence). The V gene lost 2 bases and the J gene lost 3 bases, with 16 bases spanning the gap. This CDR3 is CASSIQGRHRDYGYTF. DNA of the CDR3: TGTGCCAGTAGTATACAGGGACGGCATCGTGACTATGGCTACACCTTC.

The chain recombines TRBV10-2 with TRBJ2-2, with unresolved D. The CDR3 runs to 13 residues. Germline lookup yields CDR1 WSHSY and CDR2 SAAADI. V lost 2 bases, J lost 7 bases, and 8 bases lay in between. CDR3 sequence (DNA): TGCGCCAGCAGTGAGCCGGGCTTCGGGGAGCTGTTTTTT. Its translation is CASSEPGFGELFF.

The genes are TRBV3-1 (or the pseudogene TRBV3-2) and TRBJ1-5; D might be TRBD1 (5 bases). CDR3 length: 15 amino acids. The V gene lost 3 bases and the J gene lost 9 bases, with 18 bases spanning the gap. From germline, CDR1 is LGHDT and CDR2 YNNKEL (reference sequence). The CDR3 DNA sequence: TGTGCCAGCAGCCATGCCGGGGACGAGATAACGCCCCAGCATTTT. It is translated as CASSHAGDEITPQHF.

The DNA of the CDR3 is TGTGCCAGCAGACCAGGGAGCTTAAGTTCGTTCCAAGAGACCCAGTACTTC. Protein sequence: CASRPGSLSSFQETQYF. The chain recombines TRBV27 with TRBJ2-5; D possibly uses TRBD1 or TRBD2 (5 bases each). The CDR3 spans 17 residues. Per the germline V gene, CDR1 is MNHEY and CDR2 is SMNVEV (reference sequence). The V gene lost 6 bases and the J gene lost 1 base, with 21 bases spanning the gap.

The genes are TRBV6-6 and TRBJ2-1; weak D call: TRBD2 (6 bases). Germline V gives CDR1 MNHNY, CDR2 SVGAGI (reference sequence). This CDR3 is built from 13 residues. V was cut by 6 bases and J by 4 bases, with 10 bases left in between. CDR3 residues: CASSPGVYNEQFF. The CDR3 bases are TGTGCCAGCAGCCCGGGAGTGTACAATGAGCAGTTCTTC.

CDR3 nucleotides: TGTGCCAGCAGCCAAGGTCGGACGGTTCCCTACGAGCAGTACTTC. Its translation is CASSQGRTVPYEQYF. The chain joins TRBV3-1 (or the pseudogene TRBV3-2) to TRBJ2-7, with unresolved D. V gave up 1 base and J gave up 2 bases, with 12 bases separating them. The CDR3 totals 15 residues. Germline V CDR1 and CDR2: LGHDT, YNNKEL (reference sequence).

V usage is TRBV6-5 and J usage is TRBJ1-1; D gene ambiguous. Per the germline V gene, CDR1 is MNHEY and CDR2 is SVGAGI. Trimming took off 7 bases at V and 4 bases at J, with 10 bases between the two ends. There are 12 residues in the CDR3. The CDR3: CASTFFSTEAFF. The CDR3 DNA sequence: TGTGCCAGCACCTTTTTTAGCACTGAAGCTTTCTTT.

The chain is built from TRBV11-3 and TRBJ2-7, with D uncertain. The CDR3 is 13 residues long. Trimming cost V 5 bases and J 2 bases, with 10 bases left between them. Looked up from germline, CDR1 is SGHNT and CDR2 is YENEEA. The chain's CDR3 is CASSLRPTYEQYF. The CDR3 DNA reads TGTGCCAGCAGCCTGAGGCCCACCTACGAGCAGTACTTC. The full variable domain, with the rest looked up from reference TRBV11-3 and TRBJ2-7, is EAGVVQSPRYKIIEKKQPVAFWCNPISGHNTLYWYLQNLGQGPELLIRYENEEAVDDSQLPKDRFSAERLKGVDSTLKIQPAELGDSAVYLCASSLRPTYEQYFGPGTRLTVT.

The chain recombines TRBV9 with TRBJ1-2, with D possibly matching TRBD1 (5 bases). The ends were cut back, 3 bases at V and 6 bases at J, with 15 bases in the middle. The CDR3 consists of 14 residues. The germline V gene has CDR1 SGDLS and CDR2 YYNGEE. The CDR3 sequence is CASSARVLLDGYTF. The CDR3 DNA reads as TGTGCCAGCAGCGCCAGGGTACTGTTAGATGGCTACACCTTC.

The CDR3 region is CAWGTGWTEAFF. CDR3 nucleotide sequence: TGTGCCTGGGGGACAGGATGGACTGAAGCTTTCTTT. The J gene is TRBJ1-1, the V gene TRBV30; 8 nucleotides align to TRBD1. Germline V lookup: CDR1 GTSNPN, CDR2 SVGIG (reference sequence). The CDR3 is made up of 12 amino acids. Trimming removed 5 bases from V and 5 bases from J; junction bases left unmatched: 4.

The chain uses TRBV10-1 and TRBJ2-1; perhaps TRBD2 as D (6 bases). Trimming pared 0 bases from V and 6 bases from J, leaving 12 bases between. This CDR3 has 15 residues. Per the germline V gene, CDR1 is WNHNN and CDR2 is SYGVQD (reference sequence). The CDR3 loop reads CASSESTGRGNEQFF. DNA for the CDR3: TGCGCCAGCAGTGAGTCGACTGGGCGGGGCAATGAGCAGTTCTTC.

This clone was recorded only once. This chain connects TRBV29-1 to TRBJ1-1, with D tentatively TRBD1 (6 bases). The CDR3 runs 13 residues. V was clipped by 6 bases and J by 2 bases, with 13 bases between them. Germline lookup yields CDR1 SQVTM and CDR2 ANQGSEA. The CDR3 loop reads CSVGGVGNTEAFF. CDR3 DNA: TGCAGCGTGGGGGGCGTGGGTAACACTGAAGCTTTCTTT.

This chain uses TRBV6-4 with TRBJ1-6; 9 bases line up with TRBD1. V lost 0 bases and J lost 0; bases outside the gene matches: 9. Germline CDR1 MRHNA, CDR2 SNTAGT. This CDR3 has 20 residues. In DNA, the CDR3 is TGTGCCAGCAGTGACTCGCGGGACAGGGTGACCAGCTCCTATAATTCACCCCTCCACTTT. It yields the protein CASSDSRDRVTSSYNSPLHF.

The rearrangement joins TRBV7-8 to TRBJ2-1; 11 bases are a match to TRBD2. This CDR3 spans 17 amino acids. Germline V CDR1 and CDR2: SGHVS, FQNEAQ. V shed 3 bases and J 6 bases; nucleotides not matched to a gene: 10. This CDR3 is CASSFSTSGSFLNEQFF. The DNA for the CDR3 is TGTGCCAGCAGCTTTTCTACTAGCGGGAGTTTTCTCAATGAGCAGTTCTTC. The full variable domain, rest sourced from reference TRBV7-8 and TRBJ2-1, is GAGVSQSPRYKVAKRGQDVALRCDPISGHVSLFWYQQALGQGPEFLTYFQNEAQLDKSGLPSDRFFAERPEGSVSTLKIQRTQQEDSAVYLCASSFSTSGSFLNEQFFGPGTRLTVL.

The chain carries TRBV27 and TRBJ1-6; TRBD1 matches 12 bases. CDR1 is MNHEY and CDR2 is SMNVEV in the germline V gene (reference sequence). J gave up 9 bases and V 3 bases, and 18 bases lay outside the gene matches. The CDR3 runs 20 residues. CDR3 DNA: TGTGCCAGCAGTTTGTTCGGGGGGGCCACCGGGACAGGGGGCGCTTCACCCCTCCACTTT. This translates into CASSLFGGATGTGGASPLHF.